These T cell receptor beta chains were read from a single sample in a study of breast tumors, draining lymph nodes, adjacent tissues. TCRdb called the multiplex PCR reads again in MiXCR, with one record for every CDR3 protein. The sample yields fewer than 300,000 distinct CDR3 sequences, 32% seen once. The sequencing sample was made of axillary lymph node tissue. The source is a female donor with breast cancer. Some clones in this sample may be carry-over from other donors' samples. The conserved cysteine and the conserved F or W are not part of the CDR3 here. The order of the fields is V gene, CDR3 protein.

>TRBV3-1
ASSQVGGRANEQF
>TRBV20-1
SAPRGASSEQF
>TRBV4-3
ASSKTVGGATNEKLF
>TRBV20-1
SASGTVNSPLH
>TRBV5-1
ASRLGPSSTDTQY
>TRBV7-9
ASRTTSEGSPLH
>TRBV28
ASSQTGVGPGADYEQY
>TRBV27
ASSSSGDGNTIY
>TRBV20-1
SARDPDGTAFNSPLH
>TRBV7-9
ASSPLAGSLNEQF
>TRBV9
ASSVVTGNTIY
>TRBV12-3/TRBV12-4
ASSFGLAGGPGQETQY
>TRBV24-1
ATSDRATGELF
>TRBV29-1
SLWGGTNEKLF
>TRBV6-5
VVNPGTGSPLH
>TRBV7-2
ASSLEQYNSPLH
>TRBV2
ASSAGQGAHQETQY